This TCR beta chain came from a study of blood T cells in healthy people across ages. As to this clonotype: As yet, its antigen is unknown.

PBMCs numbering at least 7 million were isolated per sample. Together with a sample-barcoded 5' primer, a J-beta primer mix was included in a second PCR lasting roughly 6 to 12 cycles. TCRdb independently ran MiXCR on the 5' RACE reads; one entry per CDR3 protein. The table records 550,000 to 600,000 distinct CDR3 sequences, approximately 30% of them present only once. Germline assignment: CDR1 SGHAT and CDR2 FQNNGV. CDR3 length: 14 amino acids. V gave up 5 bases and J gave up 1 base; unmatched junction bases: 1. Findings and caveats of the study: The recorded TCR beta diversity per million T cells decreased in a roughly linear manner with age. Fewer expanded clones and more diversity marked long-lived versus aged donors.

V is TRBV11-2 and J is TRBJ2-2; 7 nucleotides match TRBD1. The origin of this receptor is a woman in her 70s in good health. Material: blood. The DNA for the CDR3 is TGTGCCAGCAGCCGGGACAGGAACACCGGGGAGCTGTTTTTT. Its protein is CASSRDRNTGELFF.